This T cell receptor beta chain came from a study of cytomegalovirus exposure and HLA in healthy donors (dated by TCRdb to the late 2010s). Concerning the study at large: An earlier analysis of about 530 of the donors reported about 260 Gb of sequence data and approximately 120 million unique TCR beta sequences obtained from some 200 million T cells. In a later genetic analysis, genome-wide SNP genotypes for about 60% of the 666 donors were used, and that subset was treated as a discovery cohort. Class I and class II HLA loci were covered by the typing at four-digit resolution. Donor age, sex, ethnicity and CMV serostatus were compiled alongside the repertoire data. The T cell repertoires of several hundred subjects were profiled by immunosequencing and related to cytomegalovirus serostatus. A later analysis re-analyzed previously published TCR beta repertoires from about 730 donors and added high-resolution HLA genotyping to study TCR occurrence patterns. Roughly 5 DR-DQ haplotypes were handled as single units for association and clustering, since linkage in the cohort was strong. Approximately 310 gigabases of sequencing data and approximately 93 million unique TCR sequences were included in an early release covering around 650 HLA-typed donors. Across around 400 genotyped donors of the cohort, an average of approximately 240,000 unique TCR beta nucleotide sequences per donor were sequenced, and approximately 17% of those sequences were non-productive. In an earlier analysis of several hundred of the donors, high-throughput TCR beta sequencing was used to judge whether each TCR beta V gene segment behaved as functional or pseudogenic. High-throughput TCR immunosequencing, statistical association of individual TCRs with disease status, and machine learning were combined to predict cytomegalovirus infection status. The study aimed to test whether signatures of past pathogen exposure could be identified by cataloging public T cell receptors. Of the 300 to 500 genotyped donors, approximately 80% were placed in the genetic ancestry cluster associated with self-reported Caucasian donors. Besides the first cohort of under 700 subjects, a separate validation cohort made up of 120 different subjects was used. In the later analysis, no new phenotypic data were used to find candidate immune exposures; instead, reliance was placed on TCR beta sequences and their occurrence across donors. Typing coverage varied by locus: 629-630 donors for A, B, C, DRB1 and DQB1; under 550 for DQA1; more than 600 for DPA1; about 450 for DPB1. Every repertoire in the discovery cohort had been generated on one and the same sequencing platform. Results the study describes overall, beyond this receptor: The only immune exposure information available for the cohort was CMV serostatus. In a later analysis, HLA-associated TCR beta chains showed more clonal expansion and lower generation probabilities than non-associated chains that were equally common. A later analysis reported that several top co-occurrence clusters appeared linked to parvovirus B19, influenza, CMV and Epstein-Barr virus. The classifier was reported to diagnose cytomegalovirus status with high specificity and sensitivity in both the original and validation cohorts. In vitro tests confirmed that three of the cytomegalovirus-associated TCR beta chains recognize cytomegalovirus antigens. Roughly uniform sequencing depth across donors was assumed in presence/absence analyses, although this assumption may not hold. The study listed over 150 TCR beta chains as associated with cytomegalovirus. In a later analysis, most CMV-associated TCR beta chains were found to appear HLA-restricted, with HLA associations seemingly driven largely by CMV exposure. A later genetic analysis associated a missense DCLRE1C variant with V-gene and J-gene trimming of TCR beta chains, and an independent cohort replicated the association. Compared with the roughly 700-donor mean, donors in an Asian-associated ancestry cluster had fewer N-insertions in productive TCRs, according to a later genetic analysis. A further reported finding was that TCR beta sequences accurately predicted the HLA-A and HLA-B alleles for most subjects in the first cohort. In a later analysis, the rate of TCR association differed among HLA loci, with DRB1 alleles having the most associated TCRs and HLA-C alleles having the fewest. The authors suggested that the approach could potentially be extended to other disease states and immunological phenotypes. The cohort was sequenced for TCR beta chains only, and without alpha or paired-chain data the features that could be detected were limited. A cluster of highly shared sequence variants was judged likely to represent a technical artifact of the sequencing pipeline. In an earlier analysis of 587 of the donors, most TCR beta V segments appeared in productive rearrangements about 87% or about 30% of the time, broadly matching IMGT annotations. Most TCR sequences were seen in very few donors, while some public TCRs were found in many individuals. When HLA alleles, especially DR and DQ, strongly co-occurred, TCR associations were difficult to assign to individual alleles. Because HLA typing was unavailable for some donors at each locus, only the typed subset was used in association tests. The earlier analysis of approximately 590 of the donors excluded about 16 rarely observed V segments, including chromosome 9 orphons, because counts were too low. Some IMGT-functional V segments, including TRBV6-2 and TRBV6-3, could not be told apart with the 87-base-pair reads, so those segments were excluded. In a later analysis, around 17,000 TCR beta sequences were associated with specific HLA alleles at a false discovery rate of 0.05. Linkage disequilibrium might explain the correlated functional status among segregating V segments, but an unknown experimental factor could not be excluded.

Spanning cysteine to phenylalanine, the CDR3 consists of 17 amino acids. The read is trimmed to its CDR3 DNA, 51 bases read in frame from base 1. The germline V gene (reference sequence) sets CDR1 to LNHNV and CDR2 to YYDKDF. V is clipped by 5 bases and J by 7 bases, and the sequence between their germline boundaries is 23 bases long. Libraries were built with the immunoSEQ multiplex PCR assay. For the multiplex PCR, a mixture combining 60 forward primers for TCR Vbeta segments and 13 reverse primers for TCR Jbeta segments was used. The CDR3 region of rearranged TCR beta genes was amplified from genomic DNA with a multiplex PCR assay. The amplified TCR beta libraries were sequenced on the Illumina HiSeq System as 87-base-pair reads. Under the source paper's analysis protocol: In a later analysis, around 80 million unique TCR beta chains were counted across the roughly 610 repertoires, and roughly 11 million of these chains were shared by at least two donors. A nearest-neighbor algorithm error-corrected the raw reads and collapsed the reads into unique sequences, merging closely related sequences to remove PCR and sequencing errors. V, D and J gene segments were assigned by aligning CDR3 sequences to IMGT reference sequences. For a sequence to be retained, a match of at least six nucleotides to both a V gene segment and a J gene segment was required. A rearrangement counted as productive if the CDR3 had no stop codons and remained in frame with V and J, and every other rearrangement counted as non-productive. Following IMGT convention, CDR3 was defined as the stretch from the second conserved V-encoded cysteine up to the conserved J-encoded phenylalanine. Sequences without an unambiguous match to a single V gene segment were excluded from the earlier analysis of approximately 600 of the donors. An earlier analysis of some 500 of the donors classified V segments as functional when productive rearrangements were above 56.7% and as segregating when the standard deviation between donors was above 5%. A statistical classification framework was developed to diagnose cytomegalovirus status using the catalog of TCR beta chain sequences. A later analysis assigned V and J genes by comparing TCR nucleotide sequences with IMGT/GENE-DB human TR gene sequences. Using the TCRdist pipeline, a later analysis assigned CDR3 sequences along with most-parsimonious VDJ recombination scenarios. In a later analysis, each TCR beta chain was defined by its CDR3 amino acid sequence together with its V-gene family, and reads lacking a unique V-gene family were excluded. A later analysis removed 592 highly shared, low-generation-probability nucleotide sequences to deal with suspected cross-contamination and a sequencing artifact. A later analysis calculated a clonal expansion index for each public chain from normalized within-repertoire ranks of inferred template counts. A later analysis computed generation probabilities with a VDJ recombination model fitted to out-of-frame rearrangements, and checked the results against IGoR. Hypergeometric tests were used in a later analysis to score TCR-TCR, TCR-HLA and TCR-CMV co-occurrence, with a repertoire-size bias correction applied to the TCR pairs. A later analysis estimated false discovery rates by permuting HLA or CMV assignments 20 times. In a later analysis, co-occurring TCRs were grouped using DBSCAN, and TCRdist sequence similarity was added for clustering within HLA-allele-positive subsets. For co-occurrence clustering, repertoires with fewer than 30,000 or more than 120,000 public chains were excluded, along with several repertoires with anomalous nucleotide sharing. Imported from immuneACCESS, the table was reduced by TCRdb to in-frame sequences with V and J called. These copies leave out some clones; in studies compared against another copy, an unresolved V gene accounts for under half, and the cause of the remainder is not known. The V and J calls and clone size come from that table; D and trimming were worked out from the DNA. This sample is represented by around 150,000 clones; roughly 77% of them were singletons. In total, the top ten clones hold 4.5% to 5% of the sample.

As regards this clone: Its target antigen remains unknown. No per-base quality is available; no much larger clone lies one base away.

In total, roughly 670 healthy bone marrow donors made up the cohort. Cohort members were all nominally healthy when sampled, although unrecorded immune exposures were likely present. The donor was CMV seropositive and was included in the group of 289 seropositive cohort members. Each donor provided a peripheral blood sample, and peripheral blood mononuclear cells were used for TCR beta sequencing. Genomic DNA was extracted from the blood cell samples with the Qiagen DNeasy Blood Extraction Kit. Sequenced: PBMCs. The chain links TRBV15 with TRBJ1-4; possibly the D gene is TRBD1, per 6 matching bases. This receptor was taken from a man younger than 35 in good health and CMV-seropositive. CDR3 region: CATSPRLRQAGGEKLFF. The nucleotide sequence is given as TGTGCCACCAGCCCCCGTTTAAGACAGGCCGGAGGTGAAAAACTGTTTTTT.